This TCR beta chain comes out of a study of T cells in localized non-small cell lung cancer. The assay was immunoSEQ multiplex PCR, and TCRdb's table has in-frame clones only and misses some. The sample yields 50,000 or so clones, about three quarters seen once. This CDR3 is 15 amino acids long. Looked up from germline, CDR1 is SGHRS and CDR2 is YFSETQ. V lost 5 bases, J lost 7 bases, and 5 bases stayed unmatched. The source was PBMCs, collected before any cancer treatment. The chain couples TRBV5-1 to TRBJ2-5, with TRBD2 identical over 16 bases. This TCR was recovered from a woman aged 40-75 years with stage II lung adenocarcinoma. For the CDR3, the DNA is TGCGCCAGCAGATACGGGACTAGCGGGGGGGTGACCCAGTACTTC. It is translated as CASRYGTSGGVTQYF.